This T cell receptor beta chain is from a study of technical replicates of blood from a few donors. The CDR3 spans 15 residues. Trimming removed 6 bases at V and 4 bases at J, with 18 bases between. CDR1 and CDR2 (germline): SGHTA, FQGNSA. Libraries were prepared by immunoSEQ multiplex PCR; TCRdb keeps only in-frame clonotypes and omits some of them. The data hold under 90,000 clones, with approximately 94% observed a single time. The chain uses TRBV7-2 and TRBJ1-1; tentative D call: TRBD1 (6 bases). This clonotype was sampled from a human donor in good health. Specimen: T cells isolated from PBMCs. The CDR3 region has the DNA TGTGCCAGCAGTCCGGATAGGGGGAGAATCACTGAAGCTTTCTTT. This sequence encodes CASSPDRGRITEAFF.